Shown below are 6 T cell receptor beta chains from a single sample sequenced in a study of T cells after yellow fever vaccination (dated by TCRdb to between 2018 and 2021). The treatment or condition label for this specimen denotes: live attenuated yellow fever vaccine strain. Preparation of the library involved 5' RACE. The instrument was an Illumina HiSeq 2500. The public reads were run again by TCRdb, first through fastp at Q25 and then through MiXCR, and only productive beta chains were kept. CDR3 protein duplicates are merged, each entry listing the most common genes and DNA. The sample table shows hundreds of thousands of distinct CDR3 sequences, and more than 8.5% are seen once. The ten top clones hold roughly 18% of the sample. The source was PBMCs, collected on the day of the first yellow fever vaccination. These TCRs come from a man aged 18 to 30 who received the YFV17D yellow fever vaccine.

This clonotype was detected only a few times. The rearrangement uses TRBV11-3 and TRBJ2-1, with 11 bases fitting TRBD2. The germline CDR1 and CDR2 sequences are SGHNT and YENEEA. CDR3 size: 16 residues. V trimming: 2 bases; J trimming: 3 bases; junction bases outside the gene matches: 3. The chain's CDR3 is CASSLTSGGLYNEQFF. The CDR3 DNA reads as TGTGCCAGCAGCTTAACTAGCGGGGGCCTCTACAATGAGCAGTTCTTC.

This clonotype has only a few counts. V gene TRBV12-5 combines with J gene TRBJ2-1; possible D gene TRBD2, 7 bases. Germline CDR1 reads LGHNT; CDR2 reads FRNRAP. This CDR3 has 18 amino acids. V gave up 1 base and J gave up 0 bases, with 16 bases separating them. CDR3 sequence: CASGLAWGGSSSYNEQFF. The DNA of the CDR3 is TGTGCTAGTGGTTTGGCATGGGGGGGCTCAAGCTCCTACAATGAGCAGTTCTTC.

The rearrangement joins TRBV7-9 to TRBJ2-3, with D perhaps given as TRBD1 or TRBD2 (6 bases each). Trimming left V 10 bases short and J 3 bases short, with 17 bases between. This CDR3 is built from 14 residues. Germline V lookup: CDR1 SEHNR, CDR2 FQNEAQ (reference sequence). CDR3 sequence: CAMVGGTSTDTQYF. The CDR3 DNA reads TGTGCCATGGTAGGGGGGACCTCGACAGATACGCAGTATTTT. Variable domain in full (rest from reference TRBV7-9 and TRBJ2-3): DTGVSQNPRHKITKRGQNVTFRCDPISEHNRLYWYRQTLGQGPEFLTYFQNEAQLEKSRLLSDRFSAERPKGSFSTLEIQRTEQGDSAMYLCAMVGGTSTDTQYFGPGTRLTVL.

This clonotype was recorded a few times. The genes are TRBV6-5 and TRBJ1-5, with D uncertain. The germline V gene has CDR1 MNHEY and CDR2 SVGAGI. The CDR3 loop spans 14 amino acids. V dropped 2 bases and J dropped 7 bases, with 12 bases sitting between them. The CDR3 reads CASSYEGGRQPQHF. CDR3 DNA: TGTGCCAGCAGTTACGAGGGAGGGAGGCAGCCCCAGCATTTT.

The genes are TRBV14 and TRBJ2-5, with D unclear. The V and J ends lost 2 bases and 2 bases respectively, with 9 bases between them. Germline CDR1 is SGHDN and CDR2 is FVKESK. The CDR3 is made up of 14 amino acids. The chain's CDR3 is CASSQKVYQETQYF. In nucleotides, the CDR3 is TGTGCCAGCAGCCAAAAGGTCTATCAAGAGACCCAGTACTTC. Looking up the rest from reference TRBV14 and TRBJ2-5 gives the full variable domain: EAGVTQFPSHSVIEKGQTVTLRCDPISGHDNLYWYRRVMGKEIKFLLHFVKESKQDESGMPNNRFLAERTGGTYSTLKVQPAELEDSGVYFCASSQKVYQETQYFGPGTRLLVL.

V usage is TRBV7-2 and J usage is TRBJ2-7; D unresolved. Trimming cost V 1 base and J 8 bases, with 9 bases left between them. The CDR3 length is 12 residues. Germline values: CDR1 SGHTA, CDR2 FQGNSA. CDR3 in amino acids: CASSLELRQQYF. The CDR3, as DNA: TGTGCCAGCAGCTTAGAGCTGAGACAGCAGTACTTC.